The 14 T cell receptor beta chains listed next were all sequenced from one sample in a study of T cells in Graves' hyperthyroidism and ophthalmopathy. Amplification of TCR beta CDR3 regions used RNA as the template. The primer set for the first-round RT-PCR of the TCR CDR3 was HTBI. TCRdb analysed the multiplex PCR reads with MiXCR anew, one entry per CDR3 protein. The sample lists roughly 500,000 distinct CDR3 sequences; approximately 16% were seen once. Sequencing was done on a sample of blood. The source is a woman aged 25-40 years with Graves' ophthalmopathy.

The chain combines TRBV20-1 with TRBJ1-2, with 8 positions matching TRBD1. The J segment lost 8 bases and the V segment lost 0 bases, leaving 8 bases of the junction unmatched. Per germline, CDR1 DFQATT and CDR2 SNEGSKA (reference sequence). The CDR3 runs to 14 residues. CDR3 nucleotides: TGCAGTGCTAGAGAGGAAGACAGGGGTGGGGGCTACACCTTC. This translates into CSAREEDRGGGYTF.

The table lists this clonotype with a few counts. The chain couples TRBV10-3 to TRBJ2-3, with TRBD1 matching 7 bases. CDR1 ENHRY and CDR2 SYGVKD come from the germline V gene. The CDR3 contains 15 residues. After removal of 5 bases from V and 0 bases from J, the junction contained 5 bases not matched to a gene. CDR3 residues: CAISRDSISTDTQYF. Written as DNA, the CDR3 is TGTGCCATCAGTAGGGACAGTATAAGCACAGATACGCAGTATTTT.

This clonotype was observed at least ten times. V and J are TRBV20-1 and TRBJ1-1; D is undetermined. V was trimmed by 1 base and J by 0 bases, leaving 15 bases between them. Per germline, CDR1 DFQATT and CDR2 SNEGSKA (reference sequence). CDR3 length equals 16 residues. CDR3 residues: CSARAVAAGMNTEAFF. CDR3 nucleotide sequence: TGCAGTGCTAGAGCCGTGGCAGCGGGGATGAACACTGAAGCTTTCTTT.

Ten or more counts support this clonotype. The gene calls are TRBV12-3 or TRBV12-4 and TRBJ2-1; 7 nucleotides line up with TRBD2. This CDR3 spans 15 amino acids. The V segment lost 3 bases and the J segment 2 bases; nucleotides outside the gene matches: 4. CDR3 sequence (DNA): TGTGCCAGCAGTTTCGGCGGGAGCCCCTACAATGAGCAGTTCTTC. It is translated as CASSFGGSPYNEQFF.

This clonotype was detected a few times. V is TRBV20-1 and J is TRBJ2-3; D is unclear. CDR3 length equals 14 residues. CDR1 and CDR2 from the germline V gene are DFQATT and SNEGSKA (reference sequence). Deletions cut 1 base from V and 1 base from J, with 9 bases between. As DNA, the CDR3 is TGCAGTGCTAGAGTGGGCGGAGGCACAGATACGCAGTATTTT. It is translated as CSARVGGGTDTQYF.

This clonotype was found many times. V and J are TRBV18 and TRBJ2-7; 12 bases fit TRBD2. Trimming at V came to 3 bases and at J to 4 bases, leaving 4 bases not matched to a gene. The CDR3 extends over 15 amino acids. Germline lookup yields CDR1 KGHSH and CDR2 LQKENI. CDR3 protein: CASSPTSGSGYEQYF. For the CDR3, the DNA is TGTGCCAGCTCACCGACTAGCGGGAGTGGATACGAGCAGTACTTC.

This clonotype was seen repeatedly, ten times or more. The V call is TRBV30, the J call TRBJ2-2, with 7 nucleotides matching TRBD2. This CDR3 has 14 residues. Germline CDR1 reads GTSNPN; CDR2 reads SVGIG (reference sequence). J was trimmed by 4 bases and V by 3 bases; bases with no gene match: 5. For the CDR3, the DNA is TGTGCCTGGAGGGGGGGGATGGGCACCGGGGAGCTGTTTTTT. Translation: CAWRGGMGTGELFF.

V usage is TRBV3-1 and J usage is TRBJ1-4, with D hard to call. The V end lost 4 bases, the J end lost 2 bases, and 11 bases lay between the germline ends. CDR1 LGHDT and CDR2 YNNKEL come from the germline V gene (reference sequence). This CDR3 contains 15 residues. This CDR3 reads CASSRLRTTNEKLFF. Here the CDR3 DNA reads TGTGCCAGCAGCCGACTCCGCACGACTAATGAAAAACTGTTTTTT. The full variable domain, in which reference TRBV3-1 and TRBJ1-4 provide the parts outside the CDR3, is DTAVSQTPKYLVTQMGNDKSIKCEQNLGHDTMYWYKQDSKKFLKIMFSYNNKELIINETVPNRFSPKSPDKAHLNLHINSLELGDSAVYFCASSRLRTTNEKLFFGSGTQLSVL.

Remarks on this clonotype: Given a much more abundant clone one base away, this may be a read error. This chain links TRBV13 with TRBJ2-5; 8 nucleotides align to TRBD1. The CDR3 extends over 14 amino acids. Looked up from germline, CDR1 is PRHDT and CDR2 is FYEKMQ (reference sequence). CDR3 sequence reads: CASSLRTGQETLYF. Written as DNA, the CDR3 is TGTGCCAGCAGCTTACGGACAGGGCAAGAGACCCTGTACTTC.

This clonotype was counted at least ten times. The chain uses TRBV7-2 and TRBJ2-1; 15 bases are shared with TRBD2. The CDR3 has 15 residues. The V gene's germline CDR1 is SGHTA and CDR2 FQGNSA. V was clipped by 5 bases and J by 6 bases; unmatched bases: 2. The CDR3 region is CASSGLAGGFNEQFF. The CDR3 nucleotides are TGTGCCAGCAGCGGACTAGCGGGAGGGTTCAATGAGCAGTTCTTC.

This clonotype appeared many times. The rearrangement joins TRBV3-1 to TRBJ2-5; either TRBD1 or TRBD2 may supply D (5 bases each). Germline V gene sequence: CDR1 LGHDT, CDR2 YNNKEL (reference sequence). Trimming stripped 1 base from V and 5 bases from J, with 14 bases between. This CDR3 has 15 residues. CDR3 region: CASSQGGPRLETQYF. DNA for the CDR3: TGTGCCAGCAGCCAAGGGGGACCTCGGCTGGAGACCCAGTACTTC.

This clonotype was observed a handful of times. V usage is TRBV15 and J usage is TRBJ1-5, with 7 bases aligning to TRBD1. In germline, CDR1 is LNHNV, CDR2 YYDKDF (reference sequence). Unmatched junction bases numbered 23, after V lost 0 bases and J lost 6 bases. This CDR3 is 21 amino acids long. Here the CDR3 DNA reads TGTGCCACCAGCAGAGATTTGGGACAGAGGGGGAGGACCGGGGGTAGTCAGCCCCAGCATTTT. Its protein is CATSRDLGQRGRTGGSQPQHF. Drawing the rest from reference TRBV15 and TRBJ1-5, the complete variable domain is DAMVIQNPRYQVTQFGKPVTLSCSQTLNHNVMYWYQQKSSQAPKLLFHYYDKDFNNEADTPDNFQSRRPNTSFCFLDIRSPGLGDTAMYLCATSRDLGQRGRTGGSQPQHFGDGTRLSIL.

Ten or more counts support this clonotype. The CDR3 DNA reads as TGTGCCAGTAGTATCGGACAGGGGGCCGAGACCCAGTACTTC. Its translation is CASSIGQGAETQYF. The chain couples TRBV19 to TRBJ2-5, with TRBD1 identical over 11 bases. V was clipped by 3 bases and J by 5 bases; unmatched bases: 2. CDR1 and CDR2 from the germline V gene are LNHDA and SQIVND (reference sequence). CDR3 length: 14 amino acids.

This clonotype has at least ten counts. The chain is built from TRBV7-8 and TRBJ2-1; no firm D call. This CDR3 has 14 amino acids. Trimming shortened V by 4 bases and J by 3 bases, and 10 bases separated the two germline ends. Germline loops: CDR1 SGHVS, CDR2 FQNEAQ. CDR3 nucleotides: TGTGCCAGCAGCTATGAGTTTTACTACAATGAGCAGTTCTTC. As protein: CASSYEFYYNEQFF.